These 7 T cell receptor beta chains share one sample of origin, sequenced in a study of T cells after yellow fever vaccination. TCRdb reprocessed the 5' RACE reads with MiXCR, giving one entry per CDR3 protein. Among around 100,000 distinct CDR3 sequences listed, about 6% were seen once. The sample in question was CD8+ T cells sorted from PBMCs, obtained 10 days after the yellow fever booster vaccination. These receptors all come from a man aged 18 to 30 who received the YFV17D yellow fever vaccine.

In its sample, this clonotype was seen a few times. The V call is TRBV6-5, the J call TRBJ1-1; D unclear. There are 15 residues in the CDR3. The germline V gene encodes CDR1 MNHEY and CDR2 SVGAGI. Trimming took 6 bases from V and 1 from J, leaving 15 bases between them. CDR3 sequence: CASSSPRTGNTEAFF. CDR3 in DNA: TGTGCCAGCAGCTCCCCGAGGACGGGGAACACTGAAGCTTTCTTT.

V and J are TRBV7-2 and TRBJ1-2; unclear D gene. Germline V CDR1 and CDR2: SGHTA, FQGNSA. The CDR3 has 13 amino acids. V was trimmed by 4 bases and J by 0 bases, leaving 6 bases between them. CDR3 loop: CASSSVSNYGYTF. Written as DNA, the CDR3 is TGTGCCAGCAGCTCCGTATCTAACTATGGCTACACCTTC.

This clonotype has only a few counts. The V and J genes are TRBV6-5 and TRBJ1-2, with D possibly matching TRBD1 (5 bases). The CDR3 runs 16 residues. V dropped 3 bases and J dropped 6 bases, with 20 bases sitting between them. CDR1 MNHEY and CDR2 SVGAGI come from the germline V gene. The CDR3 is CASSYVGAGQFDGYTF. The CDR3 DNA follows: TGTGCCAGCAGTTATGTCGGGGCAGGGCAATTTGATGGCTACACCTTC.

This clonotype was seen repeatedly, ten times or more. The V and J genes are TRBV7-8 and TRBJ2-1, with 10 bases lining up with TRBD2. The V gene end was trimmed by 5 bases and the J gene end by 6 bases; junction bases not matched to a gene: 7. The CDR3 length is 15 residues. Germline CDR1 SGHVS, CDR2 FQNEAQ. The CDR3 protein is CASSATSGEINEQFF. CDR3 in DNA: TGTGCCAGCAGCGCAACTAGCGGGGAGATCAATGAGCAGTTCTTC.

This clonotype showed up just a few times. This rearrangement joins TRBV3-1 to TRBJ1-2; D remains ambiguous. Trimming left V 4 bases short and J 0 bases short, with 12 bases between. The germline V gene has CDR1 LGHDT and CDR2 YNNKEL (reference sequence). CDR3 length equals 15 residues. The CDR3 here is CASSPSPKANYGYTF. The CDR3 DNA sequence: TGTGCCAGCAGCCCCTCTCCAAAAGCTAACTATGGCTACACCTTC.

J is TRBJ2-5 and V is TRBV29-1; the D gene is possibly TRBD2 (5 bases). V lost 5 bases and J lost 5, with 9 bases in between. CDR1 is SQVTM, CDR2 ANQGSEA, per germline. The CDR3 is 11 residues long. CDR3 protein: CSVSRGETQYF. CDR3 sequence (DNA): TGCAGCGTTTCCCGCGGGGAGACCCAGTACTTC.

The CDR3 loop is CASSLGEVGNTEAFF. The CDR3 DNA reads as TGTGCCAGCAGCTTAGGTGAGGTTGGGAACACTGAAGCTTTCTTT. This chain joins TRBV7-9 and TRBJ1-1, with D unresolved. This CDR3 contains 15 residues. Looked up from germline, CDR1 is SEHNR and CDR2 is FQNEAQ (reference sequence). V was clipped by 1 base and J by 1 base, with 10 bases between them.